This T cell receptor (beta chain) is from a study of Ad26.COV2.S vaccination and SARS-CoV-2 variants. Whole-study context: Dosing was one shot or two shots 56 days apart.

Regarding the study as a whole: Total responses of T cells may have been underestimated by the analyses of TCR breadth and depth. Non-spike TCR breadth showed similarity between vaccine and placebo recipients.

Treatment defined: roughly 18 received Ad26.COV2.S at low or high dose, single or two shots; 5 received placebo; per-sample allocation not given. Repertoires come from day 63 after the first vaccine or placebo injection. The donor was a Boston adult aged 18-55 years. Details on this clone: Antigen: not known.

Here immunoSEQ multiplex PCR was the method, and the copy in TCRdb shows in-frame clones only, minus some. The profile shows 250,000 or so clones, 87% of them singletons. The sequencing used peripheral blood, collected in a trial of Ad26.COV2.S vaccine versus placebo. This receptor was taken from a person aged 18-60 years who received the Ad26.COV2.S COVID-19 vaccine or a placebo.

The CDR3 spells CASSQGAGVDEKLFF. For the CDR3, the DNA is TGCGCCAGCAGCCAAGGGGCAGGGGTGGATGAAAAACTGTTTTTT. V is TRBV4-3 and J is TRBJ1-4, with D possibly TRBD1 on 6 matching bases. CDR1 is LGHNA, CDR2 YSLEER, per germline. V was pared by 1 base and J by 6 bases, with 12 bases between. The CDR3 has 15 residues.